Described below is a single T cell receptor (beta chain) sequence and its context. CDR1 is WSHSY and CDR2 is SAAADI in the germline V gene. V was trimmed by 5 bases and J by 5 bases, leaving 18 bases between them. CDR3 length equals 15 residues. This sample was taken from a study of T cell changes during pregnancy in multiple sclerosis. TCRdb's table, derived via immunoSEQ multiplex PCR, lists solely in-frame clones and lacks some. The table shows approximately 30,000 clones, with about nine tenths occurring only once. V is TRBV10-2 and J is TRBJ1-2; unclear D gene. The sequencing here drew on CD8+ T cells from peripheral blood mononuclear cells, taken in the first trimester of pregnancy. This sequence originates from a female donor with multiple sclerosis, enrolled in a pregnancy study. CDR3 protein: CASSLDQGGSYGYTF. The CDR3 nucleotides are TGCGCCAGCAGTTTGGACCAAGGCGGGAGTTATGGCTACACCTTC.